A single T cell receptor (beta chain) is shown here with its context. These data belong to a study of blood T cell repertoires in COVID-19. V gave up 4 bases and J gave up 1 base, with 10 bases separating them. CDR1 and CDR2 from the germline V gene are SGHNT and YYREEE (reference sequence). The CDR3 covers 14 residues. Assay used: immunoSEQ multiplex PCR; TCRdb lists only in-frame clones, some missing. The table records over 100,000 clones, roughly 80% of them present only once. The specimen sequenced was peripheral blood. This TCR was recovered from a man in his 60s with acute or convalescent COVID-19. The chain joins TRBV5-4 to TRBJ2-3; D gene unclear. This CDR3 is CASSAGPGTDTQYF. The CDR3 nucleotides are TGTGCCAGCAGCGCTGGGCCGGGCACAGATACGCAGTATTTT.